The 6 T cell receptor beta chains reported below all come from one sample, sequenced in a study of cytomegalovirus exposure and HLA in healthy donors. Here immunoSEQ multiplex PCR was the method, and the copy in TCRdb shows in-frame clones only, minus some. Among about 170,000 clones listed, approximately 87% were seen once. The sample was PBMCs. These receptors were taken from a woman aged 30 to 39 in good health and CMV-seronegative.

This clone has just a few counts. The rearrangement joins TRBV5-3 to TRBJ2-3; D might be TRBD2 (6 bases). TRBV5-3 is sorted into the ORF group, with uncertain function. V lost 4 bases to trimming and J lost 7 bases, with 10 bases between them. This CDR3 is 12 amino acids long. DNA of the CDR3: TGTGCCAGAAGCGCTAGCGCACATACGCAGTATTTT. As protein: CARSASAHTQYF.

This chain links TRBV13 with TRBJ2-7, with D possibly being TRBD2 (6 bases). The CDR3 is 15 residues long. V lost 3 bases to trimming and J lost 0 bases, with 12 bases between them. CDR1 is PRHDT, CDR2 FYEKMQ, per germline (reference sequence). DNA for the CDR3: TGTGCCAGCAGCTTTACTGGGACTTCCTCCTACGAGCAGTACTTC. This translates into CASSFTGTSSYEQYF.

The chain has TRBV11-2 and TRBJ2-7; D remains ambiguous. Germline V gene sequence: CDR1 SGHAT, CDR2 FQNNGV. The CDR3 contains 14 residues. V lost 1 base, J lost 0 bases, and 7 bases lay in between. The CDR3 DNA sequence: TGTGCCAGCAGCTTAGTTTCAGGCTCCTACGAGCAGTACTTC. Encoded protein: CASSLVSGSYEQYF.

The CDR3 here is CASSGVLTEAFF. Written as DNA, the CDR3 is TGTGCCAGCAGCGGAGTACTCACTGAAGCTTTCTTT. The chain uses TRBV9 and TRBJ1-1; D unresolved. There are 12 residues in the CDR3. V was trimmed by 3 bases and J by 4 bases, leaving 7 bases between them. Per the germline V gene, CDR1 is SGDLS and CDR2 is YYNGEE.

V usage is TRBV5-5 and J usage is TRBJ1-6; TRBD1 matches at 7 bases. CDR3 length: 15 amino acids. Per germline, CDR1 SGHKS and CDR2 YYEKEE (reference sequence). V dropped 6 bases and J dropped 10; count of bases not matched to a gene: 13. In nucleotides, the CDR3 is TGTGCCAGCATCCCGGAGACAGGGCTTACATCACCCCTCCACTTT. It codes for CASIPETGLTSPLHF.

V is TRBV9 and J is TRBJ1-3, with D possibly matching TRBD1 (6 bases). The V end was cut by 4 bases, the J end by 8 bases, with 13 bases between. The CDR3 is 13 residues long. CDR1 is SGDLS and CDR2 is YYNGEE in the germline V gene. CDR3 in amino acids: CASSPSPGDTIYF. The CDR3 bases are TGTGCCAGCAGCCCCTCCCCAGGGGACACCATATATTTT.